The clone carrying this T cell receptor (beta chain) was seen a few times. These data are taken from a study of T cell responses to AZD1222 COVID-19 vaccine. Sequencing was performed with immunoSEQ multiplex PCR; in TCRdb, only in-frame clones are kept and a portion is missing. The sample lists about 120,000 clones, about 85% occurring once. This clonotype originated in an adult in good health. The starting material was peripheral blood, obtained on day 0 of AZD1222 vaccination.

In DNA form, the CDR3 reads TGTGCCAGTACCATGGGGCCAGGGAGAAACACTGAAGCTTTCTTT. This codes for CASTMGPGRNTEAFF. The chain has TRBV19 and TRBJ1-1; perhaps TRBD1 as D (5 bases). The CDR3 is 15 amino acids. Looked up from germline, CDR1 is LNHDA and CDR2 is SQIVND (reference sequence). The V end was cut by 7 bases, the J end by 2 bases, with 17 bases between.